The next 27 T cell receptor beta chains were all read from a single sample in a study of identical twins. TCRdb re-analysed the 5' RACE reads in MiXCR, keeping a single row per CDR3 protein. Among fewer than 500,000 distinct CDR3 sequences, 20% to 30% were seen once, and the ten largest hold about 2.9%. Another study also made use of these data, one on T cells expressing NK-cell markers.

The sample consisted of CD4+ T cells sorted from blood. These receptors all stem from a young woman in good health.

V and J are TRBV20-1 and TRBJ2-5, with no clear D. The CDR3 sequence is 12 residues long. Germline lookup yields CDR1 DFQATT and CDR2 SNEGSKA (reference sequence). Trimming cost V 4 bases and J 2 bases, with 8 bases left between them. The CDR3 DNA is TGCAGTGCTACGGTGTTTCAAGAGACCCAGTACTTC. Its translation: CSATVFQETQYF.

The chain combines TRBV5-1 with TRBJ2-3; D unresolved. Trimming removed 5 bases from V and 0 bases from J, with 4 bases in between. Germline lookup yields CDR1 SGHRS and CDR2 YFSETQ. The CDR3 spans 12 residues. The CDR3 loop reads CASRDSTDTQYF. CDR3 in DNA: TGCGCCAGCAGGGACAGCACAGATACGCAGTATTTT.

The table lists this clonotype with a few counts. The chain is built from TRBV5-1 and TRBJ2-1, with 10 bases aligning to TRBD2. V shed 4 bases and J 7 bases; nucleotides not matched to a gene: 14. This CDR3 comprises 17 residues. CDR1 is SGHRS and CDR2 is YFSETQ in the germline V gene. The CDR3, as DNA: TGCGCCAGCAGCCCACGGTGGAGCGGGAGGGCCCAAAATGAGCAGTTCTTC. It translates to CASSPRWSGRAQNEQFF.

Only a few counts were recorded for this clonotype. The chain has TRBV6-2 or TRBV6-3 and TRBJ2-5; D is tentatively TRBD1 or TRBD2 (5 bases each). Germline V gives CDR1 MNHEY, CDR2 SVGEGT. This CDR3 has 16 residues. Deletions cut 7 bases from V and 5 bases from J, with 23 bases between. The CDR3: CASTKGNGGSEETQYF. The CDR3 DNA is TGTGCCAGCACCAAAGGGAATGGGGGATCAGAGGAGACCCAGTACTTC.

The gene calls are TRBV5-1 and TRBJ2-1, with 9 bases fitting TRBD2. The germline gives CDR1 SGHRS, CDR2 YFSETQ. The CDR3 sequence is 15 residues long. The V gene end was trimmed by 1 base and the J gene end by 8 bases; junction bases not matched to a gene: 7. CDR3 region: CASSLLAGEVYEQFF. The CDR3, as DNA: TGCGCCAGCAGCTTGTTAGCGGGAGAAGTATATGAGCAGTTCTTC.

The chain is built from TRBV20-1 and TRBJ1-1, with TRBD1 identical over 10 bases. This CDR3 has 13 residues. Germline CDR1 is DFQATT and CDR2 is SNEGSKA (reference sequence). V was clipped by 5 bases and J by 6 bases; unmatched bases: 6. CDR3: CSAGRQGASEAFF. The DNA of the CDR3 is TGCAGTGCTGGTAGACAGGGGGCCTCTGAAGCTTTCTTT.

This clonotype was counted many times. The chain is built from TRBV5-1 and TRBJ2-1; 10 bases fit TRBD1. From germline, CDR1 is SGHRS and CDR2 YFSETQ. Trimming cost V 4 bases and J 4 bases; bases outside gene matches: 8. CDR3 length: 16 residues. The CDR3: CASSVTGTGDYNEQFF. The CDR3 nucleotides read TGCGCCAGCAGCGTCACCGGGACAGGGGATTACAATGAGCAGTTCTTC.

The chain uses TRBV3-1 and TRBJ2-7; D unclear. Germline CDR1 and CDR2: LGHDT and YNNKEL (reference sequence). Trimming removed 1 base from V and 5 bases from J, with 9 bases in between. The CDR3 spans 13 residues. CDR3 residues: CASSQVAGHEQYF. The CDR3, as DNA: TGTGCCAGCAGCCAAGTCGCCGGGCACGAGCAGTACTTC.

In its sample, this clonotype was seen a few times. This sequence joins TRBV14 and TRBJ2-1; D not resolved. Between the trimmed V and J ends, which lost 2 bases and 2 bases, there was a span of 7 bases. Germline V CDR1 and CDR2: SGHDN, FVKESK. The CDR3 contains 14 residues. The CDR3 bases are TGTGCCAGCAGCCAATTCATCACCTACAATGAGCAGTTCTTC. Protein: CASSQFITYNEQFF.

The chain employs TRBV10-3 and TRBJ2-7, with 8 positions matching TRBD1. Trimming cost V 8 bases and J 5 bases; bases outside gene matches: 8. The germline V gene encodes CDR1 ENHRY and CDR2 SYGVKD. This CDR3 spans 13 amino acids. CDR3 sequence reads: CAIEKDRADEQYF. The CDR3 bases are TGTGCCATCGAGAAGGACAGGGCGGACGAGCAGTACTTC.

This chain joins TRBV7-9 and TRBJ1-1; TRBD1 is a possible D gene (5 bases). CDR1 is SEHNR, CDR2 FQNEAQ, per germline (reference sequence). The CDR3 loop spans 15 amino acids. V was cut by 0 bases and J by 3 bases, with 11 bases left in between. CDR3 coding DNA: TGTGCCAGCAGCTTAGCTAACATCAGGGACACTGAAGCTTTCTTT. Translating gives CASSLANIRDTEAFF.

There are a few counts of this clonotype. The chain has TRBV15 and TRBJ1-2; D might be TRBD1 (5 bases). This CDR3 is built from 17 residues. V gave up 5 bases and J gave up 4 bases, with 23 bases separating them. Germline V gives CDR1 LNHNV, CDR2 YYDKDF (reference sequence). CDR3 region: CATSRGGWQGDSYGYTF. The CDR3 DNA reads TGTGCCACCAGCCGAGGAGGGTGGCAGGGAGACTCCTATGGCTACACCTTC.

V and J are TRBV6-5 and TRBJ1-1, with a weak D call TRBD1 (6 bases). CDR1 and CDR2 from the germline V gene are MNHEY and SVGAGI. This CDR3 has 14 amino acids. Trimming removed 0 bases at V and 5 bases at J, with 10 bases between. The CDR3 DNA is TGTGCCAGCAGTTACTCGACAGGTTGGACTGAAGCTTTCTTT. Its translation: CASSYSTGWTEAFF.

This clonotype came up a few times. The chain has TRBV7-9 and TRBJ2-5, with D tentatively TRBD2 (6 bases). The germline V gene has CDR1 SEHNR and CDR2 FQNEAQ (reference sequence). Trimming removed 2 bases from V and 3 bases from J, with 13 bases in between. This CDR3 comprises 15 residues. CDR3 loop: CASSLLPSVEETQYF. CDR3 bases: TGTGCCAGCAGCTTATTACCTAGCGTGGAAGAGACCCAGTACTTC.

The rearrangement uses TRBV20-1 and TRBJ1-1, with TRBD1 identical over 7 bases. CDR1 DFQATT and CDR2 SNEGSKA come from the germline V gene (reference sequence). CDR3 length equals 17 residues. The V segment lost 6 bases and the J segment 1 base; nucleotides outside the gene matches: 17. The CDR3 protein is CSAYTDTGARENTEAFF. The CDR3 nucleotides read TGCAGTGCCTACACCGATACAGGGGCGAGAGAGAACACTGAAGCTTTCTTT.

The gene calls are TRBV5-1 and TRBJ1-6; no clear D. Between the trimmed V and J ends, which lost 5 bases and 0 bases, there was a span of 15 bases. Germline CDR1 and CDR2: SGHRS and YFSETQ. The CDR3 spans 17 residues. The CDR3 is CASSLTERASYNSPLHF. The DNA for the CDR3 is TGCGCCAGCAGTCTTACCGAACGTGCCTCCTATAATTCACCCCTCCACTTT.

V is TRBV20-1 and J is TRBJ2-3; weak D call: TRBD2 (6 bases). Germline CDR1 reads DFQATT; CDR2 reads SNEGSKA (reference sequence). The V end lost 5 bases, the J end lost 9 bases, and 9 bases lay between the germline ends. CDR3 length: 10 residues. The CDR3 spells CSAGGKTQYF. In DNA form, the CDR3 reads TGCAGTGCTGGAGGGAAAACGCAGTATTTT.

The rearrangement uses TRBV20-1 and TRBJ2-5; TRBD2 might be the D (5 bases). This CDR3 region has 21 residues. CDR1 DFQATT and CDR2 SNEGSKA come from the germline V gene (reference sequence). V gave up 0 bases and J gave up 3 bases, with 32 bases separating them. CDR3 amino acids: CSARDSPGLESWRNPEETQYF. Written as DNA, the CDR3 is TGCAGTGCTAGAGATTCCCCTGGTCTCGAGTCGTGGAGGAACCCCGAAGAGACCCAGTACTTC.

This sequence joins TRBV12-3 or TRBV12-4 and TRBJ2-4; D uncertain. The CDR3 is 13 amino acids. The V gene lost 6 bases and the J gene lost 0 bases, with 6 bases spanning the gap. CDR3 in amino acids: CASRRIAKNIQYF. CDR3 nucleotide sequence: TGTGCCAGCAGGCGAATAGCCAAAAACATTCAGTACTTC.

This clonotype was observed a few times. This chain links TRBV5-1 with TRBJ2-7; D is possibly TRBD2 (7 bases). Trimming shortened V by 3 bases and J by 5 bases, and 21 bases separated the two germline ends. Germline CDR1 reads SGHRS; CDR2 reads YFSETQ. The CDR3 covers 16 residues. The CDR3 DNA reads TGCGCCAGCAGCTGGCCCCCGGGGGGCTATCTCAACGAGCAGTACTTC. It encodes CASSWPPGGYLNEQYF. Complete variable domain (other parts from reference TRBV5-1 and TRBJ2-7): KAGVTQTPRYLIKTRGQQVTLSCSPISGHRSVSWYQQTPGQGLQFLFEYFSETQRNKGNFPGRFSGRQFSNSRSEMNVSTLELGDSALYLCASSWPPGGYLNEQYFGPGTRLTVT.

This chain connects TRBV10-3 to TRBJ2-1, with 8 positions matching TRBD1. V shed 6 bases and J 3 bases; nucleotides not matched to a gene: 7. The CDR3 length is 15 residues. CDR1 is ENHRY, CDR2 SYGVKD, per germline. The CDR3 DNA reads TGTGCCATCAGGGGGTCAGGGGGCGACTACAATGAGCAGTTCTTC. Its translation is CAIRGSGGDYNEQFF.

The chain links TRBV20-1 to TRBJ2-3; tentatively, D is TRBD1 or TRBD2 (5 bases each). CDR1 and CDR2 (germline): DFQATT, SNEGSKA (reference sequence). The CDR3 contains 14 residues. Trimming stripped 7 bases from V and 6 bases from J, with 20 bases between. CDR3 bases: TGCAGTGTCCCCGGGGCGCACTCGGGCGATACGCAGTATTTT. As protein: CSVPGAHSGDTQYF.

The chain employs TRBV2 and TRBJ1-1, with D uncertain. Deletions cut 5 bases from V and 2 bases from J, with 12 bases between. Germline V gene lookup returns CDR1 SNHLY and CDR2 FYNNEI. The length of the CDR3 is 14 residues. The CDR3 DNA follows: TGTGCCAGCAGTTACGGACGGATTAACACTGAAGCTTTCTTT. Its protein product is CASSYGRINTEAFF.

The chain uses TRBV9 and TRBJ2-5, with D perhaps matching TRBD2 (6 bases). The CDR3 length is 16 residues. Germline lookup yields CDR1 SGDLS and CDR2 YYNGEE. Trimming took 0 bases from V and 3 from J, leaving 15 bases between them. In DNA form, the CDR3 reads TGTGCCAGCAGCGTAGGTGGAGGTTGGGGGGAAGAGACCCAGTACTTC. Its protein product is CASSVGGGWGEETQYF.

V is TRBV21-1 and J is TRBJ2-1; the table calls TRBD2, which could not be checked here. TRBV21-1 is a documented pseudogene. The CDR3 covers 17 residues. The CDR3 loop is CASSKEYLAGGKDEQFF. CDR3 nucleotide sequence: TGTGCCAGCAGCAAAGAGTATCTAGCGGGGGGGAAGGATGAGCAGTTCTTC.

The chain combines TRBV7-6 with TRBJ2-1; the D gene is possibly TRBD2 (5 bases). The germline V gene has CDR1 SGHVS and CDR2 FNYEAQ. V was clipped by 5 bases and J by 6 bases, with 14 bases between them. CDR3 length equals 14 residues. CDR3 in amino acids: CASSLDYRGNEQFF. As DNA, the CDR3 is TGTGCCAGCAGCCTTGACTACCGCGGCAATGAGCAGTTCTTC.

This clonotype came up a few times. In DNA, the CDR3 is TGTGCCAGCAGTTATTCAGCGGCGAACACCGGGGAGCTGTTTTTT. It specifies CASSYSAANTGELFF. The V call is TRBV6-5, the J call TRBJ2-2; a possible D gene is TRBD2 (5 bases). V lost 3 bases and J 0 bases, leaving 8 bases between the germline ends. Germline V gives CDR1 MNHEY, CDR2 SVGAGI. The length of the CDR3 is 15 residues.